A selection of T cell receptor beta chains follows, all from one sample in a study of blood T cell repertoires in COVID-19. The table came from immunoSEQ multiplex PCR; TCRdb's copy has only in-frame clones and leaves some out. The data contain more than 80,000 clones, around four fifths of them singletons. The sample taken for sequencing was peripheral blood. These receptors all come from a human donor in a cohort sampled during active COVID-19. The CDR3 runs from the conserved cysteine through the conserved F or W. Each record gives: J gene, clone size, D gene, V gene, CDR3 protein, CDR3 DNA. D genes are given only for firm matches. Only part of the rows carry a size: once, few, many, or a class if the clone is expanded.

TRBJ2-5 | NA | NA | TRBV7-2 | CASSDPGRGETQYF | TGTGCCAGCAGCGATCCGGGACGGGGGGAGACCCAGTACTTC
TRBJ1-1 | NA | NA | TRBV10-3 | CAIRGAAEAFF | TGTGCCATCAGGGGAGCAGCCGAAGCTTTCTTT
TRBJ2-3 | few | TRBD2 | TRBV5-1 | CASSLAGITDTQYF | TGCGCCAGCAGCTTAGCGGGGATCACAGATACGCAGTATTTT
TRBJ2-7 | NA | NA | TRBV21-1 | CASSPREKGNYEQYF | TGTGCCAGCAGCCCCAGGGAAAAGGGGAATTACGAGCAGTACTTC
TRBJ1-2 | NA | NA | TRBV28 | CASSSSRGYTF | TGTGCCAGCAGTTCGTCGCGCGGCTACACCTTC
TRBJ2-1 | NA | TRBD2 | TRBV18 | CASSPGLAEYNEQFF | TGTGCCAGCTCCCCGGGGCTAGCGGAATACAATGAGCAGTTCTTC
TRBJ1-6 | NA | NA | TRBV4-1 | CASSPTGLSHLPLHF | TGCGCCAGCAGCCCTACCGGTCTCTCTCATCTCCCCCTCCACTTT
TRBJ2-6 | NA | NA | TRBV2 | CASKGLSSGANVLTF | TGTGCCAGCAAAGGACTTAGCTCTGGGGCCAACGTCCTGACTTTC
TRBJ2-1 | NA | TRBD1 | TRBV5-1 | CASKEDRVFNEQFF | TGCGCCAGCAAGGAAGACAGGGTATTCAATGAGCAGTTCTTC
TRBJ1-1 | NA | NA | TRBV27 | CASSLYSGTEAFF | TGTGCCAGCAGTTTATATTCAGGCACTGAAGCTTTCTTT
TRBJ2-4 | NA | NA | TRBV3-1/TRBV3-2 | CASSRGGIQYF | TGTGCCAGCAGCCGAGGAGGCATTCAGTACTTC
TRBJ2-2 | NA | NA | TRBV3-1/TRBV3-2 | CASKGAGNTGELFF | TGTGCCAGCAAGGGAGCGGGGAACACCGGGGAGCTGTTTTTT
TRBJ1-5 | NA | TRBD1 | TRBV5-1 | CASSLDGSGGQPQHF | TGCGCCAGCAGCTTGGATGGGTCAGGGGGTCAGCCCCAGCATTTT
TRBJ1-6 | few | TRBD1 | TRBV5-1 | CASKPGGYNSPLHF | TGCGCCAGCAAGCCAGGGGGATATAATTCACCCCTCCACTTT
TRBJ2-3 | NA | NA | TRBV28 | CASSLERATDTQYF | TGTGCCAGCAGCCTTGAGCGGGCCACAGATACGCAGTATTTT
TRBJ1-1 | NA | NA | TRBV7-3 | CASSLKRVNTEAFF | TGTGCCAGCAGCTTAAAGCGGGTGAACACTGAAGCTTTCTTT
TRBJ2-7 | NA | TRBD1 | TRBV7-9 | CASSSQGAFYEQYF | TGTGCCAGCAGCTCACAGGGGGCGTTCTACGAGCAGTACTTC
TRBJ2-7 | NA | TRBD1 | TRBV30 | CAWSGQGGLEQYF | TGTGCCTGGAGTGGACAGGGTGGGCTCGAGCAGTACTTC
TRBJ2-7 | NA | TRBD1 | TRBV19 | CASSIFSGGEQYF | TGTGCCAGTAGTATCTTCTCAGGGGGCGAGCAGTACTTC
TRBJ2-7 | NA | TRBD2 | TRBV28 | CASSFWLLAGDARYEQYF | TGTGCCAGCAGTTTCTGGCTCTTAGCGGGGGACGCGCGTTACGAGCAGTACTTC
TRBJ2-7 | NA | NA | TRBV18 | CASSPGTNYEQYF | TGTGCCAGCTCACCAGGGACAAACTACGAGCAGTACTTC
TRBJ1-2 | NA | TRBD1 | TRBV27 | CASSLQGALNYGYTF | TGTGCCAGCAGTTTACAGGGGGCACTTAACTATGGCTACACCTTC
TRBJ1-5 | few | NA | TRBV7-9 | CASSTRSQPQHF | TGTGCCAGCAGCACGAGGTCGCAGCCCCAGCATTTT
TRBJ2-1 | NA | TRBD2 | TRBV7-9 | CASSRSRTSGMFNEQFF | TGTGCCAGCAGCCGATCCAGGACTAGCGGTATGTTTAATGAGCAGTTCTTC
TRBJ1-3 | NA | TRBD1 | TRBV6-5 | CASSYSGDRGNTIYF | TGTGCCAGCAGTTACTCGGGGGACAGAGGGAACACCATATATTTT
TRBJ1-1 | NA | TRBD1 | TRBV5-1 | CASRMGQGNTEAFF | TGCGCCAGCAGGATGGGACAGGGTAACACTGAAGCTTTCTTT
TRBJ1-1 | NA | TRBD1 | TRBV7-9 | CASSLWTGRGTEAFF | TGTGCCAGCAGCTTATGGACAGGGCGGGGAACTGAAGCTTTCTTT
TRBJ2-7 | NA | TRBD1 | TRBV7-9 | CASSLGQVEQYF | TGTGCCAGCAGCCTCGGACAGGTAGAGCAGTACTTC
TRBJ1-5 | NA | NA | TRBV5-6 | CASSRRPNQPQHF | TGTGCCAGCAGTAGGCGGCCGAATCAGCCCCAGCATTTT
TRBJ1-5 | NA | NA | TRBV28 | CASSLGVRNQPQHF | TGTGCCAGCAGTCTAGGGGTCCGTAATCAGCCCCAGCATTTT
TRBJ2-7 | NA | TRBD1 | TRBV29-1 | CSAHRGSYEQYF | TGCAGCGCCCACAGGGGCTCCTACGAGCAGTACTTC
TRBJ1-2 | few | NA | TRBV4-1 | CASSQAGTGSNYGYTF | TGCGCCAGCAGCCAAGCGGGAACAGGGTCTAACTATGGCTACACCTTC
TRBJ1-1 | NA | NA | TRBV7-9 | CASSPLQYTEAFF | TGTGCCAGCAGCCCTCTACAGTACACTGAAGCTTTCTTT
TRBJ2-1 | NA | NA | TRBV19 | CASSMQVLGPYNEQFF | TGTGCCAGTAGTATGCAGGTGCTTGGTCCCTACAATGAGCAGTTCTTC
TRBJ2-5 | NA | NA | TRBV5-5 | CASRPLTRDGTQYF | TGTGCCAGCAGACCGCTGACTAGGGATGGGACCCAGTACTTC
TRBJ2-1 | once | TRBD2 | TRBV19 | CASSIRGVYNEQFF | TGTGCCAGTAGTATACGGGGGGTTTACAATGAGCAGTTCTTC
TRBJ2-5 | NA | NA | TRBV7-9 | CASSSNSDIQETQYF | TGTGCCAGCAGCTCAAACTCAGACATCCAAGAGACCCAGTACTTC
TRBJ1-6 | NA | NA | TRBV6-5 | CASSYSDSSYNSPLHF | TGTGCCAGCAGTTACTCCGACAGCTCCTATAATTCACCCCTCCACTTT
TRBJ1-1 | NA | NA | TRBV18 | CASSPQEGTEAFF | TGTGCCAGCTCACCACAAGAGGGCACTGAAGCTTTCTTT
TRBJ2-1 | few | NA | TRBV10-1 | CASSESRFRINEQFF | TGCGCCAGCAGTGAATCCAGGTTCAGGATCAATGAGCAGTTCTTC
TRBJ1-3 | NA | NA | TRBV6-5 | CASSYSYQSGNTIYF | TGTGCCAGCAGTTACTCGTACCAGTCTGGAAACACCATATATTTT